This T cell receptor (beta chain) was sequenced in a study of T cells in Graves' hyperthyroidism and ophthalmopathy. Findings of the study overall: The model identified upcoming ophthalmopathy a median approximately 6.5 months ahead of onset. Researchers report that a 13 V-J model separated ophthalmopathy from stable hyperthyroidism. Appearing also in blood were most of the thyroid clonotypes expanded above 0.001.

This clonotype appeared a single time. Its matching antigen is unknown. The diagnoses drew upon clinical symptoms, serum thyroxine and TRAb, thyroid ultrasound and orbital computed tomography. The ends were cut back, 5 bases at V and 7 bases at J, with 9 bases in the middle. The CDR3 extends over 12 amino acids. Germline CDR1 and CDR2: LNHDA and SQIVND (reference sequence). RNA transcripts served as the template for amplifying TCR beta CDR3 regions. First-round RT-PCR of the TCR CDR3 relied on the HTBI primer set. Via MiXCR, TCRdb re-called the multiplex PCR reads, giving one row per CDR3 protein. The sample records 660,000 or so distinct CDR3 sequences, just under 45% being singletons.

The origin of this receptor is an adult man with Graves' disease, either hyperthyroidism or ophthalmopathy (not recorded which). The J gene is TRBJ1-3, the V gene TRBV19; D unresolved. The sequenced material came from peripheral blood or thyroid tissue (not recorded which). In DNA, the CDR3 is TGTGCCAGTAGTGCCTGGAGGAACACCATATATTTT. Its protein product is CASSAWRNTIYF. Variable domain in full (rest from reference TRBV19 and TRBJ1-3): DGGITQSPKYLFRKEGQNVTLSCEQNLNHDAMYWYRQDPGQGLRLIYYSQIVNDFQKGDIAEGYSVSREKKESFPLTVTSAQKNPTAFYLCASSAWRNTIYFGEGSWLTVV.